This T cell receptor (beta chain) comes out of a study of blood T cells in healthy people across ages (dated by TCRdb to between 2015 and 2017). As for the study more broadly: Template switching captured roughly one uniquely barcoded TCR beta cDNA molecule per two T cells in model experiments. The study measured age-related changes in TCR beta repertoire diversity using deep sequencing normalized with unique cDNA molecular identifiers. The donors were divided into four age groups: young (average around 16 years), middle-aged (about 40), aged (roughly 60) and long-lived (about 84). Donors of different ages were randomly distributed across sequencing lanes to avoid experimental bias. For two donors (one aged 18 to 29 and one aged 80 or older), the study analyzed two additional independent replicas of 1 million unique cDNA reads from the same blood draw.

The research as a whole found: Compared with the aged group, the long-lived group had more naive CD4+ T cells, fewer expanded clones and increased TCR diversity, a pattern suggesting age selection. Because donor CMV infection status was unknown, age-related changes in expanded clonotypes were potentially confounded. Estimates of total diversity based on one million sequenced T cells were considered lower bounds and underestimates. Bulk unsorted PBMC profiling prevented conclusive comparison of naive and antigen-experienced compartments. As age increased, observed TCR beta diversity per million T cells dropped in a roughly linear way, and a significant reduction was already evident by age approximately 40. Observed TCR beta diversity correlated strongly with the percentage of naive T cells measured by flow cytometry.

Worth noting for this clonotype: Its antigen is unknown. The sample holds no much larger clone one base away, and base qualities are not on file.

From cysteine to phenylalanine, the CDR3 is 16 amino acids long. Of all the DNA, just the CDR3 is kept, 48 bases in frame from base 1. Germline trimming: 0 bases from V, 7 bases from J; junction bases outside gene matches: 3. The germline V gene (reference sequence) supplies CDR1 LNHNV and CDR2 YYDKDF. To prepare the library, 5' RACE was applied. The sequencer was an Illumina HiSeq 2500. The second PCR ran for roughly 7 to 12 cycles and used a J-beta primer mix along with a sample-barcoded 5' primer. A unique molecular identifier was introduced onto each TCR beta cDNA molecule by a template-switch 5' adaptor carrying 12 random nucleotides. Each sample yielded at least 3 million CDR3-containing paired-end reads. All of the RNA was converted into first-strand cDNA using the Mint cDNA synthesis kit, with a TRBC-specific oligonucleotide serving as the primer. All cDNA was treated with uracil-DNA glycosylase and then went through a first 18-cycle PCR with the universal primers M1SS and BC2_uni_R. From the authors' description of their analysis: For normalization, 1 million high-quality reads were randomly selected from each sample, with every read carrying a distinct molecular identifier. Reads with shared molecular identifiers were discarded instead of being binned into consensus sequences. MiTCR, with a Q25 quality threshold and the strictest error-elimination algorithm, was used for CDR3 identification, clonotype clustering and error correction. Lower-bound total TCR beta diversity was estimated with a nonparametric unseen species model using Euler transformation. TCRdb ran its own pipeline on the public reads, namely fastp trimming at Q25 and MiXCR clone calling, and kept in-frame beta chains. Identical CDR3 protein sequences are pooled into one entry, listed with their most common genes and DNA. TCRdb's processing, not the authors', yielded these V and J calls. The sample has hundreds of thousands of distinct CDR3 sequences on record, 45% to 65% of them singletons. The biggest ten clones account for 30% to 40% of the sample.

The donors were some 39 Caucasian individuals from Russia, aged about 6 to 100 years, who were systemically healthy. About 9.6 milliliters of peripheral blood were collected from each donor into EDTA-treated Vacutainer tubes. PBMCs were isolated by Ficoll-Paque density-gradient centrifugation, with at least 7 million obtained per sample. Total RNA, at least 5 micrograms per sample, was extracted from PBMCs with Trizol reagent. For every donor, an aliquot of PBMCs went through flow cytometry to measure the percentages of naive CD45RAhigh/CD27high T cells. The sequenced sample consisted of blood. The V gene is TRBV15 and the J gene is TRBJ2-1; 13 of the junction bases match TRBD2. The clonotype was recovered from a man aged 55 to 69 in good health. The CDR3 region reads CATSREGLAGVNEQFF. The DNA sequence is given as TGTGCCACCAGCAGAGAAGGACTAGCGGGGGTTAATGAGCAGTTCTTC.